These T cell receptor beta chains were read from a single sample in a study of T cell responses to AZD1222 COVID-19 vaccine. Some clones are missing from TCRdb's copy, which holds only in-frame ones; the method was immunoSEQ multiplex PCR. Found here are tens of thousands of clones, roughly four fifths of them singletons; the top ten hold roughly 27%. The specimen was peripheral blood, collected 28 days after the second AZD1222 dose. These receptors came from an adult who received the AZD1222 COVID-19 vaccine. Each CDR3 is given with its conserved first and last residue. A D gene is named only where the DNA matches it firmly.

j_gene,d_gene,v_gene,CDR3aa
TRBJ2-1,TRBD2,TRBV19,CASGGSSYNEQFF
TRBJ2-7,TRBD1,TRBV2,CASSEVSGTVSPYEQYF
TRBJ1-3,NA,TRBV7-9,CASSLAQGYRNTIYF
TRBJ1-5,TRBD1,TRBV19,CASRITGGAGQPQHF
TRBJ2-7,TRBD2,TRBV19,CASSSQASGSYEQYF
TRBJ2-3,TRBD2,TRBV19,CASSTFLLAGFTDTQYF
TRBJ2-7,NA,TRBV6-2/TRBV6-3,CASSYSGVRYEQYF
TRBJ2-7,NA,TRBV29-1,CSVGASTSSYEQYF
TRBJ2-7,NA,TRBV19,CASSIGAAFYEQYF
TRBJ1-5,NA,TRBV28,CASRPPGPNQPQHF
TRBJ2-7,NA,TRBV4-2,CASSQSIGEGYEQYF
TRBJ2-1,NA,TRBV15,CATSRGDVGEQFF
TRBJ1-1,TRBD1,TRBV29-1,CSYDRGITEAFF
TRBJ1-3,NA,TRBV5-1,CASSLGDGGLGNTIYF
TRBJ2-7,NA,TRBV30,CAWSVGGSFYEQYF
TRBJ1-6,NA,TRBV27,CASSKTPNSPLHF
TRBJ2-7,TRBD2,TRBV5-6,CASSPRTSGSYEQYF
TRBJ2-5,NA,TRBV12-3/TRBV12-4,CASSLGYQETQYF
TRBJ2-2,TRBD1,TRBV7-9,CASSPRDRVAGELFF
TRBJ2-5,TRBD1,TRBV11-2,CASSAMTGVSETQYF
TRBJ1-5,NA,TRBV19,CASSIDPSGNQPQHF
TRBJ2-7,NA,TRBV9,CASSPQPGDEQYF
TRBJ2-1,TRBD2,TRBV2,CASRGTSGVNEQFF
TRBJ2-7,NA,TRBV27,CASSLVVDYPEQYF
TRBJ2-7,NA,TRBV19,CATRPGPLYEQYF
TRBJ1-3,NA,TRBV30,CAWSVAVSGNTIYF
TRBJ2-7,TRBD1,TRBV12-5,CASALSGTGRQNWFF
TRBJ1-5,NA,TRBV7-2,CASSLVSGQGPNQPQHF
TRBJ2-5,NA,TRBV6-5,CASSYSRGGVAETQYF
TRBJ2-5,TRBD1,TRBV28,CASRGTGKETQYF
TRBJ1-1,NA,TRBV18,CASSLGDRTEAFF
TRBJ1-1,TRBD1,TRBV3-1/TRBV3-2,CASSQEFEGARTEAFF
TRBJ2-7,NA,TRBV2,CASSEAVTYEQYF
TRBJ1-6,NA,TRBV9,CASSSRGDRNSPLHF
TRBJ2-7,NA,TRBV25-1,CASRGISPSEQYF
TRBJ2-1,NA,TRBV9,CASSVSGSYNEQFF